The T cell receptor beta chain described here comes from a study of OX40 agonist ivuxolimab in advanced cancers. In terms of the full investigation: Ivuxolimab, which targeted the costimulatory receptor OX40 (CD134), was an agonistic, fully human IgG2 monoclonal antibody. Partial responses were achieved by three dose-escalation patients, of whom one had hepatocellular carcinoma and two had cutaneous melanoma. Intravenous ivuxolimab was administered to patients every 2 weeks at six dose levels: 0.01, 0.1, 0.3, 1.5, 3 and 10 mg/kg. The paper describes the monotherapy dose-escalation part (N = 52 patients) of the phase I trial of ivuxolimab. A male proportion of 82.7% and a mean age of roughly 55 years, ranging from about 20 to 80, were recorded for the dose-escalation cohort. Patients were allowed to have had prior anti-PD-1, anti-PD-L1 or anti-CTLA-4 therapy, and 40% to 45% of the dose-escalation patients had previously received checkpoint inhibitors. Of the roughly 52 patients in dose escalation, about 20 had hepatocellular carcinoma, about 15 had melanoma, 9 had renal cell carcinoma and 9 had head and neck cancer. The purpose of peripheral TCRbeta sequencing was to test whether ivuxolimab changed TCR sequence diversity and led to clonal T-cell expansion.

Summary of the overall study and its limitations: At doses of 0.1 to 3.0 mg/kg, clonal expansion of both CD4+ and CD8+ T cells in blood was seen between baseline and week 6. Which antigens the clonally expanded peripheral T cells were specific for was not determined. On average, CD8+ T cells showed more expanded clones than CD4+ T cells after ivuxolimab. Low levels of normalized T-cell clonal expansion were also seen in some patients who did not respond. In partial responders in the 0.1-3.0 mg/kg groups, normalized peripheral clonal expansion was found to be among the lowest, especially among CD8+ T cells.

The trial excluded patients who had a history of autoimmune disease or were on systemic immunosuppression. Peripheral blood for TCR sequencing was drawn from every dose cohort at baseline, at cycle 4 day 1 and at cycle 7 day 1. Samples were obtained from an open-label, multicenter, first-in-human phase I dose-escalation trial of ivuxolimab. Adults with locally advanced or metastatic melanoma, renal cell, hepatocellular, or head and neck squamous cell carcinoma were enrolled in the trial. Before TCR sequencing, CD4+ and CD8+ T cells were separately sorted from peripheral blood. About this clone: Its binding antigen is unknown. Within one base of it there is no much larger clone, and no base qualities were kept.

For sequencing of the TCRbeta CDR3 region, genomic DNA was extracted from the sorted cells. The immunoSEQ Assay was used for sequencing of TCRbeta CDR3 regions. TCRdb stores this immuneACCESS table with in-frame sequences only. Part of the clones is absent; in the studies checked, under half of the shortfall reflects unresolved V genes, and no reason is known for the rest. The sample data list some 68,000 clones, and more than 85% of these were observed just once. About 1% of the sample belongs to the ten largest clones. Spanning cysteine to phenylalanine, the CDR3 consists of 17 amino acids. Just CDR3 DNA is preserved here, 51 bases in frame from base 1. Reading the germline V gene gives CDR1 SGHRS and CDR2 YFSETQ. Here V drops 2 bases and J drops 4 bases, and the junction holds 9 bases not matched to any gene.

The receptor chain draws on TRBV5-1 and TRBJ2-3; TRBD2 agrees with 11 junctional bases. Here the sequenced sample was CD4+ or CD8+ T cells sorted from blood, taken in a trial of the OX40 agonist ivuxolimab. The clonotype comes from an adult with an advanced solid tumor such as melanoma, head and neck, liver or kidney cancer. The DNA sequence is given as TGCGCCAGCAGCTTCGAAACTAGCGGGAGCATCCCAGATACGCAGTATTTT. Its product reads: CASSFETSGSIPDTQYF.